Each of the 31 T cell receptor beta chains below was sequenced from the same sample in a study of human T cells and chemical hapten exposure (dated by TCRdb to the early 2020s). What the time point label conveys for this sample: patch test 1, 2 weeks after DPC sensitization. The sample's treatment or condition label, decoded: therapeutic diphenylcyclopropenone sensitization with weekly scalp DPC. Library method: RACE. The data were produced on a NextSeq 500. In TCRdb, the public reads were trimmed at Q25 with fastp and aligned with MiXCR, with productive beta chains retained. Rows with one shared CDR3 protein collapse into an entry with the most common genes and DNA. The sample profile shows 65,000 to 95,000 distinct CDR3 sequences; approximately 10% of them were found once. In total, the top ten clones hold roughly 3.6% of the sample. The sample in question was whole blood, obtained in connection with sensitization to the hapten diphenylcyclopropenone (DPC). These receptors all stem from a woman in her sixties with alopecia areata. Some clones in this sample may be carry-over from other donors' samples.

This clonotype was counted ten times or more. This chain links TRBV21-1 with TRBJ2-3; the DNA was not compared with TRBD2, the D call given in the table. TRBV21-1 is an annotated pseudogene. The length of the CDR3 is 12 residues. The CDR3 sequence is CAVKRARDTQYF. The CDR3 bases are TGTGCCGTGAAACGGGCCCGGGATACGCAGTATTTT.

The rearrangement joins TRBV5-5 to TRBJ1-5, with D maybe TRBD1 (5 bases). Germline CDR1 SGHKS, CDR2 YYEKEE (reference sequence). V was shortened by 4 bases and J by 7 bases, with 15 bases between the two germline ends. The CDR3 covers 14 residues. The CDR3 DNA reads as TGTGCCAGCAGCCGAGACCCGGGGGACCAGCCCCAGCATTTT. Its translation: CASSRDPGDQPQHF. The full variable domain, rest sourced from reference TRBV5-5 and TRBJ1-5, is DAGVTQSPTHLIKTRGQQVTLRCSPISGHKSVSWYQQVLGQGPQFIFQYYEKEERGRGNFPDRFSARQFPNYSSELNVNALLLGDSALYLCASSRDPGDQPQHFGDGTRLSIL.

The chain joins TRBV5-1 to TRBJ2-7, with D perhaps TRBD2 (6 bases). Germline loops: CDR1 SGHRS, CDR2 YFSETQ. This CDR3 has 14 residues. Trimming took off 6 bases at V and 2 bases at J, with 15 bases between the two ends. DNA for the CDR3: TGCGCCAGCACCCGGGACTCATCACCCTACGAGCAGTACTTC. Its translation: CASTRDSSPYEQYF.

This clonotype appeared many times. The V and J genes are TRBV14 and TRBJ1-3; the D is unclear. The CDR3 runs 15 residues. The V end was cut by 1 base, the J end by 0 bases, with 7 bases between. Germline CDR1 reads SGHDN; CDR2 reads FVKESK. The CDR3 DNA sequence: TGTGCCAGCAGCCAAGGGGCAAGCTCTGGAAACACCATATATTTT. This sequence encodes CASSQGASSGNTIYF.

The chain uses TRBV20-1 and TRBJ1-5; D is unclear. CDR1 DFQATT and CDR2 SNEGSKA come from the germline V gene (reference sequence). Trimming left V 3 bases short and J 4 bases short, with 7 bases between. CDR3 size: 12 residues. The CDR3 sequence: CSASPPNQPQHF. Here the CDR3 DNA reads TGCAGTGCTAGCCCCCCAAATCAGCCCCAGCATTTT.

This clonotype was detected ten times or more. The chain recombines TRBV10-3 with TRBJ2-2; D is possibly TRBD2 (7 bases). The CDR3 consists of 15 residues. Germline CDR1 ENHRY, CDR2 SYGVKD. V was pared by 7 bases and J by 5 bases, with 17 bases between. DNA for the CDR3: TGTGCCATCACCGACGGGGGGCCGGGGACCGGGGAGCTGTTTTTT. Its translation is CAITDGGPGTGELFF.

This clonotype has just a few counts. The rearrangement links TRBV6-4 to TRBJ2-2, with 11 bases lining up with TRBD2. Germline V gives CDR1 MRHNA, CDR2 SNTAGT. V trimming: 6 bases; J trimming: 2 bases; junction bases outside the gene matches: 5. The CDR3 sequence is 16 residues long. This CDR3 is CASRPLAGDNTGELFF. DNA for the CDR3: TGTGCCAGCAGACCACTAGCGGGGGATAACACCGGGGAGCTGTTTTTT.

This clonotype was counted only a few times. The J gene is TRBJ1-1, the V gene TRBV20-1; D perhaps matches TRBD1 (6 bases). CDR1 and CDR2 from the germline V gene are DFQATT and SNEGSKA (reference sequence). The CDR3 extends over 14 amino acids. The V and J ends lost 7 bases and 1 base respectively, with 16 bases between them. DNA for the CDR3: TGCAGTGTCTCTCAGGGGCGGGCGAACACTGAAGCTTTCTTT. This sequence encodes CSVSQGRANTEAFF.

The V call is TRBV5-1, the J call TRBJ1-4, with D uncertain. The germline gives CDR1 SGHRS, CDR2 YFSETQ. CDR3 length: 14 residues. Between the trimmed V and J ends, which lost 0 bases and 5 bases, there was a span of 8 bases. CDR3 residues: CASSLAGLNEKLFF. The CDR3 DNA follows: TGCGCCAGCAGCTTGGCGGGATTAAATGAAAAACTGTTTTTT.

The gene calls are TRBV5-4 and TRBJ2-5; 7 nucleotides agree with TRBD1. Germline V lookup: CDR1 SGHNT, CDR2 YYREEE (reference sequence). This CDR3 region has 16 residues. V shed 0 bases, J shed 2 bases, and the junction held 7 bases outside the gene matches. CDR3 sequence: CASSLVGRGSQETQYF. CDR3 DNA sequence: TGTGCCAGCAGCTTGGTGGGCAGGGGGTCACAAGAGACCCAGTACTTC.

This clonotype showed up many times. The chain joins TRBV18 to TRBJ2-1, with 11 bases aligning to TRBD2. This CDR3 region has 15 residues. The J segment lost 5 bases and the V segment lost 3 bases, leaving 3 bases of the junction unmatched. Germline V gene sequence: CDR1 KGHSH, CDR2 LQKENI. The CDR3 is CASSPTSGEDNEQFF. The CDR3 DNA sequence: TGTGCCAGCTCACCGACTAGCGGGGAAGACAATGAGCAGTTCTTC. Together with reference TRBV18 and TRBJ2-1, the CDR3 gives the full variable domain: NAGVMQNPRHLVRRRGQEARLRCSPMKGHSHVYWYRQLPEEGLKFMVYLQKENIIDESGMPKERFSAEFPKEGPSILRIQQVVRGDSAAYFCASSPTSGEDNEQFFGPGTRLTVL.

This clonotype was picked up many times. CDR3 in DNA: TGTGCCAGCAGCTCCTCCCGTTTAGGGGGCGATAATTCACCCCTCCACTTT. Its protein is CASSSSRLGGDNSPLHF. J is TRBJ1-6 and V is TRBV7-6, with TRBD1 matching 7 bases. Germline values: CDR1 SGHVS, CDR2 FNYEAQ. This CDR3 contains 17 residues. With V trimmed by 4 bases and J by 5 bases, 11 bases remained unmatched.

Of note for this clonotype: A much larger clone lies one base from this, so it may be a read error. This rearrangement joins TRBV5-8 to TRBJ2-3, with D tentatively TRBD1 (5 bases). The V end was cut by 4 bases, the J end by 4 bases, with 13 bases between. Germline V CDR1 and CDR2: SGHTS, YDEGEE. The CDR3 sequence is 14 residues long. The CDR3 loop reads CASSREQAPDTQYF. The CDR3 bases are TGTGCCAGCAGCCGCGAACAGGCCCCAGATACGCAGTATTTT.

A word on this clonotype: The junction does not match germline at one end; this may be a read error. DNA of the CDR3: TGTGTCAGCGAGGCGAGCGGGGAACCGAGAACGCAGTATTTT. Its translation: CVSEASGEPRTQYF. This rearrangement joins TRBV7-9 to TRBJ2-3; 7 bases agree with TRBD2. CDR1 and CDR2 from the germline V gene are SEHNR and FQNEAQ (reference sequence). The CDR3 is made up of 14 amino acids.

This clonotype has more than one count but fewer than ten. The genes are TRBV11-2 and TRBJ1-1; D remains unclear. Germline V gene lookup returns CDR1 SGHAT and CDR2 FQNNGV. Deletions cut 3 bases from V and 0 bases from J, with 11 bases between. This CDR3 has 15 amino acids. In DNA form, the CDR3 reads TGTGCCAGCAGCTTCTATGGCAGCTTGAACACTGAAGCTTTCTTT. Residues: CASSFYGSLNTEAFF.

The V call is TRBV5-5, the J call TRBJ1-1, with TRBD1 matching over 9 bases. The CDR3 loop spans 18 amino acids. Germline values: CDR1 SGHKS, CDR2 YYEKEE (reference sequence). The J segment lost 1 base and the V segment lost 4 bases, leaving 14 bases of the junction unmatched. The CDR3 DNA follows: TGTGCCAGCAGCCCACCAGTATTAGTACAGGGGGCGAACACTGAAGCTTTCTTT. It is translated as CASSPPVLVQGANTEAFF.

V and J are TRBV3-1 and TRBJ1-1; D remains unclear. The CDR3 runs 13 residues. Between the trimmed V and J ends, which lost 2 bases and 1 base, there was a span of 5 bases. Germline assignment: CDR1 LGHDT and CDR2 YNNKEL (reference sequence). CDR3: CASSQRANTEAFF. The CDR3 DNA sequence: TGTGCCAGCAGCCAAAGAGCGAACACTGAAGCTTTCTTT.

This clonotype was observed at least ten times. The chain is built from TRBV18 and TRBJ1-1; 8 bases agree with TRBD1. Unmatched junction bases numbered 19, after V lost 6 bases and J lost 7 bases. Germline V gene lookup returns CDR1 KGHSH and CDR2 LQKENI. The CDR3 loop spans 17 amino acids. CDR3 DNA: TGTGCCAGCTCGCCTTTCCCGGGGACAGGACTACAGGGTGAAGCTTTCTTT. Amino acid sequence: CASSPFPGTGLQGEAFF. Supplemented by reference TRBV18 and TRBJ1-1, the full variable domain reads NAGVMQNPRHLVRRRGQEARLRCSPMKGHSHVYWYRQLPEEGLKFMVYLQKENIIDESGMPKERFSAEFPKEGPSILRIQQVVRGDSAAYFCASSPFPGTGLQGEAFFGQGTRLTVV.

At least ten counts were recorded for this clonotype. The V and J genes are TRBV14 and TRBJ2-7, with D hard to call. With 4 bases removed from V and 0 bases from J, the gap between germline ends came to 10 bases. This CDR3 region has 14 residues. CDR1 and CDR2 (germline): SGHDN, FVKESK. CDR3 residues: CASSRVISSYEQYF. Here the CDR3 DNA reads TGTGCCAGCAGCCGAGTCATTTCCTCCTACGAGCAGTACTTC.

The chain combines TRBV18 with TRBJ1-2, with D hard to call. Germline CDR1 and CDR2: KGHSH and LQKENI. The germline V and J ends were trimmed by 8 bases and 9 bases, with 16 bases remaining between them. The CDR3 has 12 residues. CDR3 in DNA: TGTGCCAGCCGAGACCTAACTGTGAGCTACACCTTC. Its translation: CASRDLTVSYTF.

This clonotype was seen repeatedly, ten times or more. CDR3 residues: CSFVAGFNTGELFF. The CDR3 region has the DNA TGCAGCTTTGTAGCGGGTTTTAACACCGGGGAGCTGTTTTTT. The chain links TRBV29-1 to TRBJ2-2; 7 bases line up with TRBD2. Unmatched junction bases numbered 8, after V lost 8 bases and J lost 2 bases. The germline V gene encodes CDR1 SQVTM and CDR2 ANQGSEA. This CDR3 is 14 amino acids long.

This clonotype was counted many times. The chain uses TRBV7-6 and TRBJ2-5; D unresolved. The CDR3 consists of 14 residues. The germline gives CDR1 SGHVS, CDR2 FNYEAQ. V lost 5 bases to trimming and J lost 2 bases, with 12 bases between them. The CDR3: CASSTPHPQETQYF. Written as DNA, the CDR3 is TGTGCCAGCAGCACCCCTCATCCTCAAGAGACCCAGTACTTC.

The chain uses TRBV18 and TRBJ1-2; 9 bases are shared with TRBD1. J lost 2 bases, V lost 3 bases, and 10 bases had no gene match. Per the germline V gene, CDR1 is KGHSH and CDR2 is LQKENI. The CDR3 length is 17 residues. In DNA, the CDR3 is TGTGCCAGCTCACCCGACGGACAGGGGCCTTTAAACTATGGCTACACCTTC. Its translation: CASSPDGQGPLNYGYTF.

The rearrangement joins TRBV7-9 to TRBJ2-3, with D perhaps matching TRBD1 or TRBD2 (5 bases each). Germline assignment: CDR1 SEHNR and CDR2 FQNEAQ (reference sequence). The CDR3 is 20 amino acids. Trimming removed 5 bases at V and 5 bases at J, with 32 bases between. The CDR3 coding sequence is TGTGCCAGCAGCACCCAGGGTCAGAGGGGAACCTCTCGCTTACGAGATACGCAGTATTTT. Translation: CASSTQGQRGTSRLRDTQYF.

The chain couples TRBV29-1 to TRBJ2-1, with 9 bases that match TRBD1. V trimming: 3 bases; J trimming: 9 bases; junction bases outside the gene matches: 6. Germline CDR1 reads SQVTM; CDR2 reads ANQGSEA. CDR3 length: 13 residues. CDR3 region: CSVDSQGASEQFF. CDR3 nucleotides: TGCAGCGTTGATTCACAGGGGGCTAGTGAGCAGTTCTTC.

V usage is TRBV18 and J usage is TRBJ1-5; D unclear. CDR1 and CDR2 from the germline V gene are KGHSH and LQKENI. V was shortened by 2 bases and J by 4 bases, with 9 bases between the two germline ends. CDR3 length equals 14 residues. For the CDR3, the DNA is TGTGCCAGCTCACCAGAATCCGGGAATCAGCCCCAGCATTTT. Amino acid sequence: CASSPESGNQPQHF. Drawing the rest from reference TRBV18 and TRBJ1-5, the complete variable domain is NAGVMQNPRHLVRRRGQEARLRCSPMKGHSHVYWYRQLPEEGLKFMVYLQKENIIDESGMPKERFSAEFPKEGPSILRIQQVVRGDSAAYFCASSPESGNQPQHFGDGTRLSIL.

CDR3: CSVVTTDRGINEQFF. CDR3 in DNA: TGCAGCGTTGTCACGACGGACAGGGGAATCAATGAGCAGTTCTTC. This rearrangement joins TRBV29-1 to TRBJ2-1; 9 bases match TRBD1. This CDR3 region has 15 residues. CDR1 and CDR2 from the germline V gene are SQVTM and ANQGSEA. V lost 4 bases to trimming and J lost 6 bases; unmatched junction nucleotides: 10.

The chain combines TRBV27 with TRBJ2-5; TRBD1 is a possible D gene (6 bases). The CDR3 has 16 residues. Germline V gene lookup returns CDR1 MNHEY and CDR2 SMNVEV (reference sequence). Trimming took 1 base from V and 1 from J, leaving 13 bases between them. As DNA, the CDR3 is TGTGCCAGCAGTTTATTTCCCGGGACACCCCAAGAGACCCAGTACTTC. Encoded protein: CASSLFPGTPQETQYF.

The chain has TRBV6-1 and TRBJ2-1, with D tentatively TRBD1 or TRBD2 (5 bases each). Trimming removed 5 bases at V and 8 bases at J, with 16 bases between. The CDR3 totals 14 residues. CDR1 is MNHNS, CDR2 SASEGT, per germline. CDR3: CASSNPSRGDEQFF. The DNA of the CDR3 is TGTGCCAGCAGTAATCCCTCTCGGGGCGATGAGCAGTTCTTC.

In its sample, this clonotype was seen a few times. This chain links TRBV3-1 with TRBJ2-7; TRBD1 is a possible D gene (6 bases). The CDR3 runs to 15 residues. Trimming removed 0 bases from V and 3 bases from J, with 12 bases in between. Per germline, CDR1 LGHDT and CDR2 YNNKEL (reference sequence). The CDR3 region is CASSQEFTGSYEQYF. Written as DNA, the CDR3 is TGTGCCAGCAGCCAAGAATTTACAGGGAGCTACGAGCAGTACTTC.

This clonotype was recorded many times. The V and J genes are TRBV21-1 and TRBJ1-5. TRBV21-1 has pseudogene status. The CDR3 loop spans 15 amino acids. CDR3 DNA sequence: TGTGCCAGCAGCGCCGACTATGGGTTAGGTCAGCCCCAGCATTTT. Encoded protein: CASSADYGLGQPQHF.